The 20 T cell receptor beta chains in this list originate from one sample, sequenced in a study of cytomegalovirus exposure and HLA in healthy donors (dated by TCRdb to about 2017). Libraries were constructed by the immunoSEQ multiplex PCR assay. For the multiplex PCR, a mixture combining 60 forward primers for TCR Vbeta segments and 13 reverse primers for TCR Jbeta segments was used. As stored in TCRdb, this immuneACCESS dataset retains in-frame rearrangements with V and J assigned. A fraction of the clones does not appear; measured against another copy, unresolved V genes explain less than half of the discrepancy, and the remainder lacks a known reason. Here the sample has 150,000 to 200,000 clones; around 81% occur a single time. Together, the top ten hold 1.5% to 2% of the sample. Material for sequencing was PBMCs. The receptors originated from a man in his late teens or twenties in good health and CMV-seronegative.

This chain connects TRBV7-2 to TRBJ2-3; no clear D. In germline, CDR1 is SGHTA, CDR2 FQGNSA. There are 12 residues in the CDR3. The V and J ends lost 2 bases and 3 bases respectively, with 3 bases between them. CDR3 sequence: CASSLRTDTQYF. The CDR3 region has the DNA TGTGCCAGCAGCTTACGGACAGATACGCAGTATTTT.

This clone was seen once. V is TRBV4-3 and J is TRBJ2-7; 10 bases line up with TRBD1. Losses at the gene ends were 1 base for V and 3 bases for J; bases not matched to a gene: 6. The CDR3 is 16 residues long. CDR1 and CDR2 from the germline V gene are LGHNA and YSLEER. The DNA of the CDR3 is TGCGCCAGCAGCCAAGTGGCCGGGACAGGGGACTACGAGCAGTACTTC. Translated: CASSQVAGTGDYEQYF.

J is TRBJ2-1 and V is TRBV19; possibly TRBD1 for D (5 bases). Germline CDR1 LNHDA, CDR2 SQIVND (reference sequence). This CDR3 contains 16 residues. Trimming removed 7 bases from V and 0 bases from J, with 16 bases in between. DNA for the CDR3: TGTGCCAGTAACTCAGTGGGGCCGAGCTCCTACAATGAGCAGTTCTTC. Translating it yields CASNSVGPSSYNEQFF. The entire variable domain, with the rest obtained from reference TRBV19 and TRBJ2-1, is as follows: DGGITQSPKYLFRKEGQNVTLSCEQNLNHDAMYWYRQDPGQGLRLIYYSQIVNDFQKGDIAEGYSVSREKKESFPLTVTSAQKNPTAFYLCASNSVGPSSYNEQFFGPGTRLTVL.

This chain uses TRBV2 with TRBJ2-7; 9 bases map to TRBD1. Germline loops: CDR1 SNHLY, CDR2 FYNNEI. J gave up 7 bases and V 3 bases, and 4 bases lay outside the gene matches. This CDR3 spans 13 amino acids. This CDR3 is CASSEGTGWEQYF. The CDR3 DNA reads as TGTGCCAGCAGTGAGGGGACAGGGTGGGAGCAGTACTTC.

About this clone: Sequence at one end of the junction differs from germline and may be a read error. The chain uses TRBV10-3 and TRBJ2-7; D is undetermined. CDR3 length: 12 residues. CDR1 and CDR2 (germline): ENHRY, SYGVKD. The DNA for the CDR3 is TGTGCCATCAGTGAGACGAAATACGGGCAGTACTTC. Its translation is CAISETKYGQYF.

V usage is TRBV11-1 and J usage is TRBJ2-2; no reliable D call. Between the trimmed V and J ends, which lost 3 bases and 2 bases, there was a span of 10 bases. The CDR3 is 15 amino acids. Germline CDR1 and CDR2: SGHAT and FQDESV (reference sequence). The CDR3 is CASSLLLQNTGELFF. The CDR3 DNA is TGTGCCAGCAGCTTGTTACTACAAAACACCGGGGAGCTGTTTTTT.

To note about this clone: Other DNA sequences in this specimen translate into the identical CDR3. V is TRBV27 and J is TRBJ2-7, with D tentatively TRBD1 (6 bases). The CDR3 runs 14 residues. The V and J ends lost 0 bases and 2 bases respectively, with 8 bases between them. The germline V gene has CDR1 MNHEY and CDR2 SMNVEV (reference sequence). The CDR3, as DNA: TGTGCCAGCAGTTTATCGGCAGGGGCCTACGAGCAGTACTTC. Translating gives CASSLSAGAYEQYF.

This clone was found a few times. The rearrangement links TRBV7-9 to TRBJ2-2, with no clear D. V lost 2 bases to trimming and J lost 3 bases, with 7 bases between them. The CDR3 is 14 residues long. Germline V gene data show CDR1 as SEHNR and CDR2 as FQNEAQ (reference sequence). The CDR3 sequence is CASSLFADTGELFF. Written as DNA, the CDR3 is TGTGCCAGCAGCTTATTCGCGGACACCGGGGAGCTGTTTTTT.

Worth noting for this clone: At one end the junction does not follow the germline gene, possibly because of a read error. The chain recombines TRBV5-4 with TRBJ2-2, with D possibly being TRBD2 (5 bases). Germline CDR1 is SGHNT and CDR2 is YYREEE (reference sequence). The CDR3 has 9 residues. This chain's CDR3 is CASSEGAVF. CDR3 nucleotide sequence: TGTGCCAGCAGCGAGGGAGCTGTTTTT.

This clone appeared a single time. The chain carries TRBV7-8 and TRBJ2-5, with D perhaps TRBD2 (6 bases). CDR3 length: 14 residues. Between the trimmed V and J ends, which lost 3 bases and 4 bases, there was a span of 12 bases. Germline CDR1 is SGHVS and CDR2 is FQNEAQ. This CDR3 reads CASSLGLRGETQYF. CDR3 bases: TGTGCCAGCAGCTTGGGACTTCGGGGAGAGACCCAGTACTTC.

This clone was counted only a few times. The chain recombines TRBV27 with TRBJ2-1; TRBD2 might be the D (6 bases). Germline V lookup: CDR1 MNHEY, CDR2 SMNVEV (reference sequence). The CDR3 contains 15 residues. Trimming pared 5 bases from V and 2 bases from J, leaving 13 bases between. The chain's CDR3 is CASSLGGTAYNEQFF. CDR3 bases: TGTGCCAGCAGTCTTGGGGGGACTGCCTACAATGAGCAGTTCTTC.

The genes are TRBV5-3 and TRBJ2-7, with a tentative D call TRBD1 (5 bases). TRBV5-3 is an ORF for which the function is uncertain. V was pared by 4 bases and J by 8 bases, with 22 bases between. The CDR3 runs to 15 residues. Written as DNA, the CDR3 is TGTGCCAGAAGCCCACGGATAGGGGCTCCAGAACAGCAGTACTTC. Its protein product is CARSPRIGAPEQQYF.

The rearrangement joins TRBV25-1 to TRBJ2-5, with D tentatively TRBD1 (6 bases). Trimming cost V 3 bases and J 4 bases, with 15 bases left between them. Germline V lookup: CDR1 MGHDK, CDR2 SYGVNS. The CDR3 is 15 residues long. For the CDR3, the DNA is TGTGCCAGCAGTGATCCAACAGGGTGGCTAGAGACCCAGTACTTC. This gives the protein CASSDPTGWLETQYF.

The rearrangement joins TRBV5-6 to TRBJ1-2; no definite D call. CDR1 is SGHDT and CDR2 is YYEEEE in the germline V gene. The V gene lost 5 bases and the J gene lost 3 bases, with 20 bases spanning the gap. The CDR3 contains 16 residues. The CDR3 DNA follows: TGTGCCAGCAGACCACGAGGCAGTGGCAGTTACTATGGCTACACCTTC. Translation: CASRPRGSGSYYGYTF.

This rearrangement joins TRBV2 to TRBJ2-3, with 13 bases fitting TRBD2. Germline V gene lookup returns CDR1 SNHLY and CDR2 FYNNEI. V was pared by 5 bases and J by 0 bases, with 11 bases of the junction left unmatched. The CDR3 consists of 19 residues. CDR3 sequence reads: CASSLTRLAGGPSTDTQYF. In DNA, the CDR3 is TGTGCCAGCAGTCTTACGAGACTAGCGGGGGGCCCTAGCACAGATACGCAGTATTTT.

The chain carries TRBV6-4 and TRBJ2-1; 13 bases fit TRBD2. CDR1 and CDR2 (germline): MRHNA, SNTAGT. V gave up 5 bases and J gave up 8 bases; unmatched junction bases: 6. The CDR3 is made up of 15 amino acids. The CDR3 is CASSFGTSGNDEQFF. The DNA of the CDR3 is TGTGCCAGCAGTTTCGGGACTAGCGGGAACGATGAGCAGTTCTTC.

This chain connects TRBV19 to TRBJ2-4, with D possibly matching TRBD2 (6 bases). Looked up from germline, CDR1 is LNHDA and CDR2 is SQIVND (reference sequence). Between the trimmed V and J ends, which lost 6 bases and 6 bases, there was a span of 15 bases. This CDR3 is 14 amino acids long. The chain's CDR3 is CASSDPGLRNIQYF. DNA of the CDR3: TGTGCCAGTAGCGACCCGGGACTCCGAAACATTCAGTACTTC.

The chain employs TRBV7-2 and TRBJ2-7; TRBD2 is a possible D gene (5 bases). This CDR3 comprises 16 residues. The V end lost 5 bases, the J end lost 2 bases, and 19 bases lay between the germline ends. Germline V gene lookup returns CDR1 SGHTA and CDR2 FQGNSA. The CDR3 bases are TGTGCCAGCAGCCCGGTTTATAGAGACTACCCCTACGAGCAGTACTTC. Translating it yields CASSPVYRDYPYEQYF.

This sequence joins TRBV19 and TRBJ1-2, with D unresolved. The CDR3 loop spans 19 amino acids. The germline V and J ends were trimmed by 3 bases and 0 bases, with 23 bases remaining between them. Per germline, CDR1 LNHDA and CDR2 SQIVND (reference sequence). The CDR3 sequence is CASSMRSRIRLRSNYGYTF. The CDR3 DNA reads TGTGCCAGTAGTATGCGGTCCAGGATCCGACTACGGTCTAACTATGGCTACACCTTC.

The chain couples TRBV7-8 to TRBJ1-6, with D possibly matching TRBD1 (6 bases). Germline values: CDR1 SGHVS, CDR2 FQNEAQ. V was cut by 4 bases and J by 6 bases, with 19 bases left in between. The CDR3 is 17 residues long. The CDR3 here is CASSSSTGSETNSPLHF. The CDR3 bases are TGTGCCAGCAGCTCCTCAACAGGGTCAGAAACTAATTCACCCCTCCACTTT.